This passage covers 5 T cell receptor beta chains from one sample sequenced in a study of T cell repertoires in cytomegalovirus infection. These receptors' antigens are unknown. TCRdb passed the reads through MiXCR, listing each CDR3 protein once. This table has around 34,000 distinct CDR3 sequences, about 54% appearing once. The specimen was CD8+ T cells from cultured PBMCs, collected from culture after CMV antigen stimulation. These receptors were collected from a human donor in good health (CMV status not recorded). Some clones in this sample may be carry-over from other donors' samples.

This clonotype was picked up many times. The chain joins TRBV20-1 to TRBJ2-3; the D gene is possibly TRBD2 (6 bases). Germline assignment: CDR1 DFQATT and CDR2 SNEGSKA (reference sequence). This CDR3 has 17 residues. V lost 1 base and J 3 bases, leaving 20 bases between the germline ends. CDR3 bases: TGCAGTGCTAGAGGGGCAATCGTAGCGGATGCAACAGATACGCAGTATTTT. Amino acids: CSARGAIVADATDTQYF.

The J gene is TRBJ1-1, the V gene TRBV19, with D unclear. CDR3 length: 14 residues. V lost 2 bases to trimming and J lost 8 bases, with 15 bases between them. The germline V gene encodes CDR1 LNHDA and CDR2 SQIVND (reference sequence). The CDR3 spells CASSIKKREEEAFF. The DNA for the CDR3 is TGTGCCAGTAGTATAAAAAAGAGGGAGGAAGAAGCTTTCTTT. Full variable domain (outside the CDR3, taken from reference TRBV19 and TRBJ1-1): DGGITQSPKYLFRKEGQNVTLSCEQNLNHDAMYWYRQDPGQGLRLIYYSQIVNDFQKGDIAEGYSVSREKKESFPLTVTSAQKNPTAFYLCASSIKKREEEAFFGQGTRLTVV.

This chain uses TRBV12-3 or TRBV12-4 with TRBJ1-1, with 8 bases aligning to TRBD1. The CDR3 spans 14 residues. Trimming took 2 bases from V and 2 from J; bases not matched to a gene: 1. CDR3 DNA: TGTGCCAGCAGTTTATCAGGGGGCAACACTGAAGCTTTCTTT. Its translation: CASSLSGGNTEAFF.

This clonotype was seen more than once but under ten times. The V and J genes are TRBV10-3 and TRBJ1-6; the match to TRBD1 covers 7 bases. The CDR3 has 14 residues. Germline V gene data show CDR1 as ENHRY and CDR2 as SYGVKD. The junction had 9 bases not matched to a gene; V was cut back by 10 bases and J by 6 bases. CDR3 amino acids: CASLGTDSNSPLHF. CDR3 sequence (DNA): TGTGCCAGCCTCGGGACAGACTCTAATTCACCCCTCCACTTT.

V gene TRBV29-1 combines with J gene TRBJ1-1; TRBD1 aligns across 7 bases. Germline V CDR1 and CDR2: SQVTM, ANQGSEA. Trimming removed 6 bases from V and 0 bases from J; junction bases left unmatched: 4. The CDR3 runs to 13 residues. CDR3 DNA: TGCAGCGTGGCTGACAGGGTGAACACTGAAGCTTTCTTT. Its protein product is CSVADRVNTEAFF.